This T cell receptor (beta chain) was found in a study of cytomegalovirus exposure and HLA in healthy donors. CDR3 size: 15 residues. Germline CDR1 is MNHNS and CDR2 is SASEGT. The ends were cut back, 6 bases at V and 1 base at J, with 15 bases in the middle. PCR amplification relied on 60 Vbeta primers (plus 13 Jbeta primers). Profiling relied on immunoSEQ multiplex PCR, and the TCRdb table lists in-frame clones only, not all of them. The sample records roughly 110,000 clones, 74% being singletons. This clone came up a few times. Sequencing was carried out using PBMCs. The receptor was derived from a woman between 35 and 50 years old in good health and CMV-seropositive. The V call is TRBV6-1, the J call TRBJ1-2, with a weak D call TRBD1 (6 bases). In nucleotides, the CDR3 is TGTGCCAGCAGCGGACAGACAGGCGTTAACTATGGCTACACCTTC. Its translation: CASSGQTGVNYGYTF.